The 28 T cell receptor beta chains below come from one sample, sequenced in a study of blood T cell repertoires in COVID-19. Sequenced by immunoSEQ multiplex PCR; TCRdb stores in-frame clones only, minus some. The sample records roughly 100,000 clones, around nine tenths being singletons. Sequencing was performed on peripheral blood. These receptors all come from a man aged 45-65 years with active or convalescent COVID-19.

J is TRBJ2-7 and V is TRBV7-2; TRBD2 matches 10 bases. V shed 2 bases and J 6 bases; nucleotides not matched to a gene: 4. The length of the CDR3 is 14 residues. Germline CDR1 and CDR2: SGHTA and FQGNSA. CDR3 DNA: TGTGCCAGCAGCTTAAGCGGACTAGCGGCCGAGCAGTACTTC. Protein sequence: CASSLSGLAAEQYF. The variable domain in full, completed from reference TRBV7-2 and TRBJ2-7, reads GAGVSQSPSNKVTEKGKDVELRCDPISGHTALYWYRQSLGQGLEFLIYFQGNSAPDKSGLPSDRFSAERTGGSVSTLTIQRTQQEDSAVYLCASSLSGLAAEQYFGPGTRLTVT.

The gene calls are TRBV19 and TRBJ2-2, with 11 bases fitting TRBD1. J was trimmed by 4 bases and V by 3 bases; bases with no gene match: 1. Germline lookup yields CDR1 LNHDA and CDR2 SQIVND (reference sequence). CDR3 length equals 15 residues. The CDR3 region is CASSIGTGGTGELFF. The CDR3 bases are TGTGCCAGTAGTATTGGGACAGGGGGCACCGGGGAGCTGTTTTTT. Based on the CDR3 plus reference TRBV19 and TRBJ2-2, the full variable domain is DGGITQSPKYLFRKEGQNVTLSCEQNLNHDAMYWYRQDPGQGLRLIYYSQIVNDFQKGDIAEGYSVSREKKESFPLTVTSAQKNPTAFYLCASSIGTGGTGELFFGEGSRLTVL.

This clone was detected only once. Here the CDR3 reads CASSPGNTDTQYF. CDR3 coding DNA: TGTGCCAGCAGCCCGGGAAACACAGATACGCAGTATTTT. The rearrangement uses TRBV14 and TRBJ2-3; perhaps TRBD2 as D (5 bases). V gave up 4 bases and J gave up 2 bases, with 7 bases separating them. The CDR3 has 13 residues. The germline V gene encodes CDR1 SGHDN and CDR2 FVKESK.

This chain connects TRBV15 to TRBJ2-2; 9 bases match TRBD1. V dropped 1 base and J dropped 8; count of bases not matched to a gene: 11. The CDR3 consists of 17 residues. CDR1 LNHNV and CDR2 YYDKDF come from the germline V gene (reference sequence). The CDR3 reads CATSRAPPDRGGGELFF. The DNA of the CDR3 is TGTGCCACCAGCAGAGCCCCACCGGACAGGGGAGGAGGGGAGCTGTTTTTT.

The J gene is TRBJ1-1, the V gene TRBV6-5; the D gene is possibly TRBD1 (6 bases). CDR1 and CDR2 from the germline V gene are MNHEY and SVGAGI. CDR3 length equals 14 residues. V lost 6 bases and J lost 6, with 17 bases in between. The CDR3 bases are TGTGCCAGCAGGGAGCTAGGGGGATCTTCTGAAGCTTTCTTT. Translated: CASRELGGSSEAFF.

The chain joins TRBV6-5 to TRBJ1-5, with 7 bases matching TRBD1. The CDR3 sequence is 13 residues long. The ends lost 9 bases at V and 0 bases at J; junction bases unmatched: 2. Looked up from germline, CDR1 is MNHEY and CDR2 is SVGAGI. DNA of the CDR3: TGTGCCAGTGGGACAGATAGCAATCAGCCCCAGCATTTT. It encodes CASGTDSNQPQHF.

The V call is TRBV6-1, the J call TRBJ1-4; the D gene is possibly TRBD1 (6 bases). CDR3 length: 15 residues. Germline V CDR1 and CDR2: MNHNS, SASEGT. Trimming stripped 0 bases from V and 5 bases from J, with 10 bases between. CDR3 loop: CASSEAGGLNEKLFF. CDR3 nucleotide sequence: TGTGCCAGCAGTGAAGCGGGGGGGCTGAATGAAAAACTGTTTTTT.

The chain uses TRBV27 and TRBJ1-3, with no clear D. This CDR3 is 12 amino acids long. Trimming stripped 8 bases from V and 4 bases from J, with 9 bases between. Germline CDR1 reads MNHEY; CDR2 reads SMNVEV (reference sequence). The CDR3 nucleotides are TGTGCCAGCGTGAGTGAGGGAAACACCATATATTTT. The encoded protein is CASVSEGNTIYF.

The chain recombines TRBV6-5 with TRBJ2-7; D uncertain. Trimming stripped 6 bases from V and 3 bases from J, with 6 bases between. Germline CDR1 reads MNHEY; CDR2 reads SVGAGI. CDR3 length: 11 residues. CDR3 residues: CASRANYEQYV. The CDR3 coding sequence is TGTGCCAGCAGAGCGAACTACGAGCAGTACGTC.

The chain links TRBV24-1 to TRBJ2-2; 9 positions agree with TRBD1. The CDR3 is 14 amino acids. The V and J ends lost 10 bases and 1 base, in that order; junction bases with no gene match: 3. From germline, CDR1 is KGHDR and CDR2 SFDVKD. The DNA for the CDR3 is TGTGCCACGCGGACAGGGGAGAACACCGGGGAGCTGTTTTTT. Encoded protein: CATRTGENTGELFF.

The rearrangement uses TRBV5-1 and TRBJ1-1, with D unresolved. CDR3 length equals 14 residues. V shed 3 bases and J shed 1 base, with 10 bases lying between them. Germline CDR1 SGHRS, CDR2 YFSETQ. The CDR3 DNA sequence: TGCGCCAGCAGCTGGGCCGGGAAGAACACTGAAGCTTTCTTT. Its translation: CASSWAGKNTEAFF. Full variable domain (missing parts from reference TRBV5-1 and TRBJ1-1): KAGVTQTPRYLIKTRGQQVTLSCSPISGHRSVSWYQQTPGQGLQFLFEYFSETQRNKGNFPGRFSGRQFSNSRSEMNVSTLELGDSALYLCASSWAGKNTEAFFGQGTRLTVV.

This chain uses TRBV12-5 with TRBJ1-2, with D maybe TRBD1 (5 bases). This CDR3 has 16 residues. Germline V CDR1 and CDR2: LGHNT, FRNRAP. V dropped 2 bases and J dropped 0 bases, with 13 bases sitting between them. The CDR3 reads CASGLPQGSPNYGYTF. Written as DNA, the CDR3 is TGTGCTAGTGGTTTGCCCCAGGGTTCTCCTAACTATGGCTACACCTTC. The full variable domain, with the rest looked up from reference TRBV12-5 and TRBJ1-2, is DARVTQTPRHKVTEMGQEVTMRCQPILGHNTVFWYRQTMMQGLELLAYFRNRAPLDDSGMPKDRFSAEMPDATLATLKIQPSEPRDSAVYFCASGLPQGSPNYGYTFGSGTRLTVV.

V gene TRBV21-1 combines with J gene TRBJ2-1; TRBD2, the table's D call, lacks a check against the DNA. TRBV21-1 is a pseudogene. This CDR3 is built from 17 residues. CDR3 DNA sequence: TGTGCCAGCAGCATACGGAACCGGGTTAGCTCCTACAATGAGCAGTTCTTC. Translating it yields CASSIRNRVSSYNEQFF.

This clone was counted once. V is TRBV28 and J is TRBJ2-5; 12 nucleotides match TRBD2. Per the germline V gene, CDR1 is MDHEN and CDR2 is SYDVKM. The V segment lost 4 bases and the J segment 4 bases; nucleotides outside the gene matches: 7. The CDR3 is made up of 16 amino acids. The CDR3 loop reads CASSSSLAGGGETQYF. In nucleotides, the CDR3 is TGTGCCAGCAGTTCCTCACTAGCGGGGGGCGGAGAGACCCAGTACTTC.

The rearrangement uses TRBV21-1 and TRBJ2-7; the table's D call, TRBD1, was not checked against the DNA. TRBV21-1 is described as a pseudogene. This CDR3 region has 14 residues. This CDR3 is CASRPGNRGLEQYV. The CDR3 DNA follows: TGTGCCAGCAGACCTGGGAATAGGGGGCTCGAGCAGTACGTC.

This rearrangement joins TRBV10-3 to TRBJ1-6; D is undetermined. CDR3 size: 15 residues. V was pared by 0 bases and J by 6 bases, with 9 bases between. CDR1 is ENHRY and CDR2 is SYGVKD in the germline V gene. CDR3 residues: CAISESQEGNSPLHF. The CDR3 bases are TGTGCCATCAGTGAGTCCCAGGAGGGTAATTCACCCCTCCACTTT.

V is TRBV7-9 and J is TRBJ2-7; 12 nucleotides line up with TRBD1. V gave up 1 base and J gave up 5 bases; unmatched junction bases: 6. The germline V gene has CDR1 SEHNR and CDR2 FQNEAQ (reference sequence). The CDR3 has 16 residues. The CDR3 nucleotides read TGTGCCAGCAGCTTAGGGGGGACAGGGGGCAAGGACGAGCAGTACTTC. It specifies CASSLGGTGGKDEQYF.

As DNA, the CDR3 is TGCAGCGTTGTACAGGGGTGGAGCACTGAAGCTTTCTTT. Protein: CSVVQGWSTEAFF. The chain links TRBV29-1 to TRBJ1-1, with 7 bases matching TRBD1. The CDR3 runs 13 residues. J was trimmed by 4 bases and V by 4 bases; bases with no gene match: 6. Per germline, CDR1 SQVTM and CDR2 ANQGSEA.

This chain joins TRBV7-9 and TRBJ2-3; the D gene is possibly TRBD2 (5 bases). This CDR3 spans 16 amino acids. Germline-derived CDR1 and CDR2 are SEHNR and FQNEAQ (reference sequence). Between the trimmed V and J ends, which lost 6 bases and 2 bases, there was a span of 18 bases. The CDR3 protein is CASSPGLRFDTDTQYF. In DNA, the CDR3 is TGTGCCAGCAGTCCCGGACTGCGTTTTGACACAGATACGCAGTATTTT.

V and J are TRBV19 and TRBJ2-3, with D maybe TRBD1 (5 bases). The CDR3 totals 11 residues. V was cut by 7 bases and J by 7 bases, with 9 bases left in between. Germline-derived CDR1 and CDR2 are LNHDA and SQIVND (reference sequence). The DNA for the CDR3 is TGTGCCAGTACTAGGGGATATACGCAGTATTTT. It translates to CASTRGYTQYF.

The rearrangement joins TRBV10-3 to TRBJ2-7, with D unclear. There are 13 residues in the CDR3. Looked up from germline, CDR1 is ENHRY and CDR2 is SYGVKD. V was shortened by 7 bases and J by 0 bases, with 10 bases between the two germline ends. In nucleotides, the CDR3 is TGTGCCATCACTGCTAACCCCTCCTACGAGCAGTACTTC. It codes for CAITANPSYEQYF.

This chain connects TRBV3-1 (or the pseudogene TRBV3-2) to TRBJ1-1, with D possibly TRBD1 on 6 matching bases. The CDR3 extends over 14 amino acids. V dropped 2 bases and J dropped 4 bases, with 11 bases sitting between them. Germline V gene sequence: CDR1 LGHDT, CDR2 YNNKEL (reference sequence). The CDR3 region is CASSQRTVTTEAFF. The CDR3 region has the DNA TGTGCCAGCAGCCAACGGACAGTAACCACTGAAGCTTTCTTT.

J is TRBJ2-1 and V is TRBV6-2 or TRBV6-3, with TRBD2 matching 7 bases. After removal of 6 bases from V and 5 bases from J, the junction contained 4 bases not matched to a gene. CDR1 and CDR2 (germline): MNHEY, SVGEGT. The CDR3 spans 13 residues. The chain's CDR3 is CASSFLADNEQFF. The CDR3 nucleotides are TGTGCCAGCAGCTTCCTAGCGGACAATGAGCAGTTCTTC.

The genes are TRBV9 and TRBJ1-5; possible D gene TRBD1, 5 bases. Trimming took 0 bases from V and 3 from J, leaving 10 bases between them. In germline, CDR1 is SGDLS, CDR2 YYNGEE. This CDR3 is built from 15 residues. The CDR3 loop reads CASSVDQGTNQPQHF. CDR3 nucleotides: TGTGCCAGCAGCGTAGATCAGGGAACCAATCAGCCCCAGCATTTT.

V usage is TRBV7-2 and J usage is TRBJ1-2, with 7 bases that match TRBD1. CDR1 is SGHTA and CDR2 is FQGNSA in the germline V gene. V lost 5 bases and J lost 5; bases outside the gene matches: 14. CDR3 size: 16 residues. As DNA, the CDR3 is TGTGCCAGCAGCCCCCAGCCCCAGGGGGTCATTTATGGCTACACCTTC. Its translation: CASSPQPQGVIYGYTF.

This chain links TRBV28 with TRBJ2-5; 9 bases align to TRBD2. The CDR3 has 15 amino acids. The J segment lost 2 bases and the V segment lost 2 bases, leaving 3 bases of the junction unmatched. Germline values: CDR1 MDHEN, CDR2 SYDVKM. CDR3 sequence (DNA): TGTGCCAGCAGTTTAATTAGCGGGGGACAAGAGACCCAGTACTTC. Translated, it gives CASSLISGGQETQYF.

V and J are TRBV2 and TRBJ2-2, with 12 bases lining up with TRBD2. V shed 6 bases, J shed 1 base, and the junction held 0 bases outside the gene matches. Germline-derived CDR1 and CDR2 are SNHLY and FYNNEI. CDR3 length equals 15 residues. CDR3 sequence reads: CASRGLAGNTGELFF. The CDR3 region has the DNA TGTGCCAGCAGGGGACTAGCGGGGAACACCGGGGAGCTGTTTTTT.

The chain carries TRBV12-3 or TRBV12-4 and TRBJ2-1, with TRBD2 identical over 8 bases. This CDR3 region has 13 residues. The trim removed 4 bases at V and 5 bases at J, leaving 1 base unmatched. CDR3 sequence reads: CASSSGGDNEQFF. The CDR3 DNA reads TGTGCCAGCAGTTCGGGGGGGGACAATGAGCAGTTCTTC.